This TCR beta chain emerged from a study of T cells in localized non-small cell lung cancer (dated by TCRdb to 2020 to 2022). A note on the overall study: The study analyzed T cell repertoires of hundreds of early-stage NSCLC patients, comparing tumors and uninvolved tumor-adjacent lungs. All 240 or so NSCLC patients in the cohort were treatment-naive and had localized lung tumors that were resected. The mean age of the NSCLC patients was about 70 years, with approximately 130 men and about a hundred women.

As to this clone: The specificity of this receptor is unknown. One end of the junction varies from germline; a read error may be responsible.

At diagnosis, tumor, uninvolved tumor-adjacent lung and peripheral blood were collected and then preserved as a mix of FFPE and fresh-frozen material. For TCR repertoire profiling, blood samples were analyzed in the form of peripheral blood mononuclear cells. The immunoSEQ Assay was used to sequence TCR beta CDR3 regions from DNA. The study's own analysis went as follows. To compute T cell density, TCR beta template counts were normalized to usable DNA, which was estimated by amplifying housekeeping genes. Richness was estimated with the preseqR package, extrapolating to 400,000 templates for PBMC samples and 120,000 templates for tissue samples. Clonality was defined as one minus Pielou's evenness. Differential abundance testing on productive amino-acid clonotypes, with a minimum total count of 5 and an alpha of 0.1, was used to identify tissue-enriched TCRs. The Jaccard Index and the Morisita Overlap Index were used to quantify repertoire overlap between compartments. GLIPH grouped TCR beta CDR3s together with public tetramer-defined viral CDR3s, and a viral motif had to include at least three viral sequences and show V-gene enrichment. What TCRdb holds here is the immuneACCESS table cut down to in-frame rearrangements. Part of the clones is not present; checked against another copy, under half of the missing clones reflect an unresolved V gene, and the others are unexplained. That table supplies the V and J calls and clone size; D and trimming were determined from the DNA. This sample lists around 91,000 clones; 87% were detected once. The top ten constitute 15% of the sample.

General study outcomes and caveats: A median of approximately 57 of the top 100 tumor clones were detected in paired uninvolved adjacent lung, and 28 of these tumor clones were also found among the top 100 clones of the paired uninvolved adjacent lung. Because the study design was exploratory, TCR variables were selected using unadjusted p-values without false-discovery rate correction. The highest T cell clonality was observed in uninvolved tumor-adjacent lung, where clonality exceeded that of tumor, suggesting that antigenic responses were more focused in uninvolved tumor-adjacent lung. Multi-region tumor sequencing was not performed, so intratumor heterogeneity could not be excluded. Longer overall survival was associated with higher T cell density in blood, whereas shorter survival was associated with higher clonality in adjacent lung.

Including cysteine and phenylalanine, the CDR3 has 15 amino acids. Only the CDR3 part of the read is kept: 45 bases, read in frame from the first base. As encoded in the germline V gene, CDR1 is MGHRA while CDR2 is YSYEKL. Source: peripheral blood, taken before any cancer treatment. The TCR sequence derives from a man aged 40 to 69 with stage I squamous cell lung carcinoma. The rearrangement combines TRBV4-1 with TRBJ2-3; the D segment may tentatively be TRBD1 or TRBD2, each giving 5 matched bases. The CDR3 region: CASTQKGASPDTQYF. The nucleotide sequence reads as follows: TGCGCCAGCACCCAAAAAGGGGCTAGCCCAGATACGCAGTATTTT.